Listed below are T cell receptor beta chains from one sample, sequenced in a study of blood T cells in healthy people across ages. One entry per CDR3 protein, called by TCRdb with MiXCR from the 5' RACE reads. This table has about a million distinct CDR3 sequences, about 51% appearing once. Sequencing input: blood. The receptors originated from a woman aged 60-70 years in good health. Both conserved end residues are part of each CDR3. Each record gives: V gene, clone size, CDR3 length, CDR3 protein. The size of a clone is reported for some rows only, either as once, few or many, or as a class for expanded clones.

v_gene: TRBV4-1
abundance: NA
len: 14
CDR3aa: CASSPPGSYNEQYF

v_gene: TRBV5-6
abundance: NA
len: 15
CDR3aa: CASSRTGRGTDTQYF

v_gene: TRBV11-2
abundance: NA
len: 15
CDR3aa: CASSLMRGEDEKLFF

v_gene: TRBV2
abundance: NA
len: 14
CDR3aa: CASKPGLAAYEQYF

v_gene: TRBV7-2
abundance: NA
len: 16
CDR3aa: CASSLVRVSGNSPLHF

v_gene: TRBV29-1
abundance: NA
len: 18
CDR3aa: CSVEGTSGTGGSPDTQYF

v_gene: TRBV2
abundance: NA
len: 14
CDR3aa: CASRGWTSGVEQYF

v_gene: TRBV6-1
abundance: NA
len: 18
CDR3aa: CASSRRDREEGYTDTQYF

v_gene: TRBV6-5
abundance: few
len: 13
CDR3aa: CASSDTASYEQYF

v_gene: TRBV20-1
abundance: NA
len: 14
CDR3aa: CSARRRPGLDTQYF

v_gene: TRBV29-1
abundance: NA
len: 13
CDR3aa: CSVILAEQETQYF

v_gene: TRBV11-2
abundance: many
len: 13
CDR3aa: CASSLWGADTQYF

v_gene: TRBV6-5
abundance: NA
len: 18
CDR3aa: CAISYSMVGVSGANVLTF

v_gene: TRBV5-1
abundance: NA
len: 15
CDR3aa: CASAPRTSGLLKQYF

v_gene: TRBV5-1
abundance: NA
len: 16
CDR3aa: CASTTRPGTPTGGHTF

v_gene: TRBV28
abundance: NA
len: 15
CDR3aa: CASSLRQIVSYEQYF

v_gene: TRBV28
abundance: NA
len: 15
CDR3aa: CASSIDRLLSYEQYF

v_gene: TRBV6-2/TRBV6-3
abundance: once
len: 17
CDR3aa: CASSYSALRGSKNIQYF

v_gene: TRBV7-3
abundance: NA
len: 14
CDR3aa: CASSLVGLTDTQYF

v_gene: TRBV28
abundance: once
len: 15
CDR3aa: CASSRLDRINSPLHF

v_gene: TRBV3-1
abundance: once
len: 12
CDR3aa: CASSQTSGSQFF

v_gene: TRBV30
abundance: NA
len: 13
CDR3aa: CAWSSGLGGTQYF

v_gene: TRBV20-1
abundance: NA
len: 16
CDR3aa: CSAPEGSGIRYNEQFF

v_gene: TRBV12-3/TRBV12-4
abundance: once
len: 18
CDR3aa: CASSPSDSQPLMKRGYTF

v_gene: TRBV6-5
abundance: few
len: 14
CDR3aa: CASTTTGSNYEQYF

v_gene: TRBV10-3
abundance: few
len: 12
CDR3aa: CAISEIGNEQFF

v_gene: TRBV20-1
abundance: once
len: 17
CDR3aa: CSARDLTSGSFYNEQFF

v_gene: TRBV20-1
abundance: NA
len: 14
CDR3aa: CSARGLGGDEKLFF

v_gene: TRBV7-2
abundance: NA
len: 16
CDR3aa: CASSSPGTFSYNEQFF

v_gene: TRBV10-3
abundance: few
len: 14
CDR3aa: CAISEGKTKNIQYF

v_gene: TRBV7-7
abundance: few
len: 13
CDR3aa: CASSQGLRETQYF

v_gene: TRBV15
abundance: NA
len: 14
CDR3aa: CATSRGFQESEQYF

v_gene: TRBV9
abundance: NA
len: 15
CDR3aa: CASSVGGDRLAEQFF

v_gene: TRBV12-3/TRBV12-4
abundance: few
len: 16
CDR3aa: CASSLARETIPNEQFF

v_gene: TRBV29-1
abundance: NA
len: 14
CDR3aa: CSVALDSSMYEQYF

v_gene: TRBV5-6
abundance: NA
len: 17
CDR3aa: CASSFYYREGPNGEQYF

v_gene: TRBV7-2
abundance: NA
len: 15
CDR3aa: CASSPGGSGSNEQFF

v_gene: TRBV20-1
abundance: NA
len: 13
CDR3aa: CSASDRRGETQYF

v_gene: TRBV3-1
abundance: few
len: 16
CDR3aa: CASSPQGERAKNIQYF

v_gene: TRBV3-1
abundance: few
len: 14
CDR3aa: CASSPRTGAYGYTF

v_gene: TRBV3-1
abundance: NA
len: 14
CDR3aa: CASSQGGRYNEQFF

v_gene: TRBV7-2
abundance: NA
len: 16
CDR3aa: CASSSQGGYSTDTQYF

v_gene: TRBV20-1
abundance: NA
len: 14
CDR3aa: CSAGGRIQGDEQFF

v_gene: TRBV20-1
abundance: NA
len: 12
CDR3aa: CSADTGRETQFF

v_gene: TRBV6-6
abundance: NA
len: 17
CDR3aa: CASSFLKRDWGTDTQYF

v_gene: TRBV4-1
abundance: NA
len: 14
CDR3aa: CASSQGTGGEKLFF